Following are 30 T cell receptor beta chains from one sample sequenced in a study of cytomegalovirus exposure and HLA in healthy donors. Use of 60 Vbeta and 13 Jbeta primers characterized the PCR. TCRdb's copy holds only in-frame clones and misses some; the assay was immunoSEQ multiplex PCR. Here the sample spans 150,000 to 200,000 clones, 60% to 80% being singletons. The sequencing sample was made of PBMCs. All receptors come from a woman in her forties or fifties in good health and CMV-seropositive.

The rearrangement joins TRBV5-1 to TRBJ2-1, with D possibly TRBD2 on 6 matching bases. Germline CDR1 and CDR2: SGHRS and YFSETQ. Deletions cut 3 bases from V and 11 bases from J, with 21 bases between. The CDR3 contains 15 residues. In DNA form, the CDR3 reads TGCGCCAGCAGCTCGCGCGAGGGACTGCCCCAACAGCAGTTCTTC. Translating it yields CASSSREGLPQQQFF.

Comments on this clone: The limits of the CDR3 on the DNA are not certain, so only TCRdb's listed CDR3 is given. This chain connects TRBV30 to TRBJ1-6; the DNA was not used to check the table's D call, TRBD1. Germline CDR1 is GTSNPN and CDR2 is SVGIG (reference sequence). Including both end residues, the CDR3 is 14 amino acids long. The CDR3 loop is CAWSNGQVSLENHF.

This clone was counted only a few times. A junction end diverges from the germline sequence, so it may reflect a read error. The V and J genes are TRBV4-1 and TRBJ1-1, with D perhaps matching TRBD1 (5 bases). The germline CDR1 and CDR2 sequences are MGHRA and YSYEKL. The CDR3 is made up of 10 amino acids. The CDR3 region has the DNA TGCGCCAGCAGCCAAGATGGACAAGTATTT. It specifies CASSQDGQVF.

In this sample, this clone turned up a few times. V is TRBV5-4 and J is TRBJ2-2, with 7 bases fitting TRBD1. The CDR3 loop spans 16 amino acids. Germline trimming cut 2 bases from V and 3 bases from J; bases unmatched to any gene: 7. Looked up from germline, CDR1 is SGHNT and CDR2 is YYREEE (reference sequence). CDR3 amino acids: CASSFPRQGDTGELFF. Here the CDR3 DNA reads TGTGCCAGCAGCTTTCCCCGACAGGGAGACACCGGGGAGCTGTTTTTT.

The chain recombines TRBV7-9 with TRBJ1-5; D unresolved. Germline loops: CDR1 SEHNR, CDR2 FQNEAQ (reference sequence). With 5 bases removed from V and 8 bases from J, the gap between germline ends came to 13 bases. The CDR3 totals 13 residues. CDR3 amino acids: CASSPEGREPQHF. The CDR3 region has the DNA TGTGCCAGCAGCCCCGAGGGTCGGGAGCCCCAGCATTTT.

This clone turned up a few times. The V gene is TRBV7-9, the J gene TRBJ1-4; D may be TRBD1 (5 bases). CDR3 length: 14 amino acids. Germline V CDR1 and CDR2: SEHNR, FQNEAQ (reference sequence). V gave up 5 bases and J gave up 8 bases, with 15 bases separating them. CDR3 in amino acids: CASSLGRGGEKLFF. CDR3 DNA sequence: TGTGCCAGCAGCCTAGGGAGGGGAGGGGAAAAACTGTTTTTT.

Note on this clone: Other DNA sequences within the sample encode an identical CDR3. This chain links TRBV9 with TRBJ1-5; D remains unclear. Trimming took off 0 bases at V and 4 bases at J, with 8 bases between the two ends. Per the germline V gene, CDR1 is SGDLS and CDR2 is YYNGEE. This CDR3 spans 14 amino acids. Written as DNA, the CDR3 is TGTGCCAGCAGCGTAGATGGAGGGAATCAGCCCCAGCATTTT. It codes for CASSVDGGNQPQHF.

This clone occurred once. The DNA for the CDR3 is TGCGCCAGCAGCCAAGGTCCGGGCGGACGTGGGGGCCGGGACTACGAGCAGTACTTC. This codes for CASSQGPGGRGGRDYEQYF. V gene TRBV4-1 combines with J gene TRBJ2-7; D possibly corresponds to TRBD1 (6 bases). This CDR3 comprises 19 residues. V was cut by 1 base and J by 3 bases, with 25 bases left in between. CDR1 and CDR2 from the germline V gene are MGHRA and YSYEKL.

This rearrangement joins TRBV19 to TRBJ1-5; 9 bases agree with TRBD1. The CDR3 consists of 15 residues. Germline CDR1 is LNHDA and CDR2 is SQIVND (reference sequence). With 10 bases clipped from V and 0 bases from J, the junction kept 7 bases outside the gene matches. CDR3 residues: CATQDRGYSNQPQHF. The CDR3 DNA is TGTGCCACCCAGGACAGGGGTTATAGCAATCAGCCCCAGCATTTT.

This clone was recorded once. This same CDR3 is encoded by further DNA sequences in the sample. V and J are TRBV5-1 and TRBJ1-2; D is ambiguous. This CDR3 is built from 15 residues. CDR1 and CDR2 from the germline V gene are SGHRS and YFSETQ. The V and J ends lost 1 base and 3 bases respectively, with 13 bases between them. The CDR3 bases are TGCGCCAGCAGCTTGAGAGGAGGTGCCGACTATGGCTACACCTTC. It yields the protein CASSLRGGADYGYTF.

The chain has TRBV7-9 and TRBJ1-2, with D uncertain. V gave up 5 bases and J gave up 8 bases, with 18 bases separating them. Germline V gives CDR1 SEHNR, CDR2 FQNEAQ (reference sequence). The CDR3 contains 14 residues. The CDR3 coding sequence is TGTGCCAGCAGCCTGGCGGGTCTTACGGGCGGCTACACCTTC. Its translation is CASSLAGLTGGYTF.

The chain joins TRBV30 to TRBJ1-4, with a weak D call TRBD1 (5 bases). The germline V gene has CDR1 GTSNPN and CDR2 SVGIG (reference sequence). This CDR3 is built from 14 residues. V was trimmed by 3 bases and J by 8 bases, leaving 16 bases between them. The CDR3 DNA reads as TGTGCCTGGAGCGGGGACTCTAGGGGAGAAAAACTGTTTTTT. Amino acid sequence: CAWSGDSRGEKLFF.

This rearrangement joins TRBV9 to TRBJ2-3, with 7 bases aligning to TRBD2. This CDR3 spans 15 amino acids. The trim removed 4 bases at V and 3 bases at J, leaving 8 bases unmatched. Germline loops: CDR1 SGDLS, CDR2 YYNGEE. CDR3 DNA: TGTGCCAGCAGCTCCCTCTGGCGGGGGACAGATACGCAGTATTTT. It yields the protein CASSSLWRGTDTQYF.

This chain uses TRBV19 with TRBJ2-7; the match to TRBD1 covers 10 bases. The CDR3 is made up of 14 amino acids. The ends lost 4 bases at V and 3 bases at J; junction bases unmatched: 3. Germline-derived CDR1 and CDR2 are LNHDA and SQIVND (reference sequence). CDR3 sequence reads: CASSTGQGVYEQYF. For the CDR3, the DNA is TGTGCCAGTAGTACTGGACAGGGGGTCTACGAGCAGTACTTC.

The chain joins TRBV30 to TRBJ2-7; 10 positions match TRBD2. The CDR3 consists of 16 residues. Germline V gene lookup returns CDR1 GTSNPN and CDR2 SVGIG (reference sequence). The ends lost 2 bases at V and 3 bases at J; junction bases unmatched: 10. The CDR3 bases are TGTGCCTGGAGTCCTTATAGCGGGGGGTCCCGCTACGAGCAGTACTTC. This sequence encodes CAWSPYSGGSRYEQYF.

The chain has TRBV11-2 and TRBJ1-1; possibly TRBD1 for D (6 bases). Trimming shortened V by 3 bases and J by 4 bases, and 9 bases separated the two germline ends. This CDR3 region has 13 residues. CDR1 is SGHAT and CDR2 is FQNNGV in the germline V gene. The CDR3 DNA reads TGTGCCAGCAGCTTTTGGACAGCCACTGAAGCTTTCTTT. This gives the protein CASSFWTATEAFF.

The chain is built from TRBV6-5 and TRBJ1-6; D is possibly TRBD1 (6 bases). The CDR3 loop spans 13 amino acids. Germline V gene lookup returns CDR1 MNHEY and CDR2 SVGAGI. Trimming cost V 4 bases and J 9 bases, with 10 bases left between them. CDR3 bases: TGTGCCAGCAGTTCCGGGACACTTTCACCCCTCCACTTT. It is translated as CASSSGTLSPLHF.

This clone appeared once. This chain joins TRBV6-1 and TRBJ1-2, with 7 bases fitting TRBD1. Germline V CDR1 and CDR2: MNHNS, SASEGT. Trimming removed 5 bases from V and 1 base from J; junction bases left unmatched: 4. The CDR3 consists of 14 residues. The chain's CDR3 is CASSRTGSNYGYTF. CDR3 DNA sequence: TGTGCCAGCAGTCGGACAGGAAGTAACTATGGCTACACCTTC.

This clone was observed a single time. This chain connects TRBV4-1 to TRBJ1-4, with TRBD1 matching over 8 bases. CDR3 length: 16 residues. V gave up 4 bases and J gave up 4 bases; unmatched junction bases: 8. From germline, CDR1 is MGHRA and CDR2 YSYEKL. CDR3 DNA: TGCGCCAGCAGCCCCCCCACAGGGGGTTATAATGAAAAACTGTTTTTT. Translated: CASSPPTGGYNEKLFF.

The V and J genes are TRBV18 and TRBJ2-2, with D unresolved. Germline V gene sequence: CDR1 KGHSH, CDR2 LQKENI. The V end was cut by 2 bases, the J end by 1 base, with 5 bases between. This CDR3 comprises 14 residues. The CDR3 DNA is TGTGCCAGCTCACCAGGCAGGAACACCGGGGAGCTGTTTTTT. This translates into CASSPGRNTGELFF.

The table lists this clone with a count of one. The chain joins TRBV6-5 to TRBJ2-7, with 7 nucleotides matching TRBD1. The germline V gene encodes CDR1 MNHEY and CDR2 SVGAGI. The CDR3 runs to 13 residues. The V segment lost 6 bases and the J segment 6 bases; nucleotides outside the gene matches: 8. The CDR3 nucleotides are TGTGCCAGCAGCCCGACAGGGACCCTCGAGCAGTACTTC. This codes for CASSPTGTLEQYF.

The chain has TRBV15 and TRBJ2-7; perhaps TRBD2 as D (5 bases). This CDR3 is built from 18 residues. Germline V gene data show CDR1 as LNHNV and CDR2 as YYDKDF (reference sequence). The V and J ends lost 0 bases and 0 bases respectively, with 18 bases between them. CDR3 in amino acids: CATSRESGLVASSYEQYF. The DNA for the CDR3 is TGTGCCACCAGCAGAGAATCCGGTTTAGTAGCGAGCTCCTACGAGCAGTACTTC.

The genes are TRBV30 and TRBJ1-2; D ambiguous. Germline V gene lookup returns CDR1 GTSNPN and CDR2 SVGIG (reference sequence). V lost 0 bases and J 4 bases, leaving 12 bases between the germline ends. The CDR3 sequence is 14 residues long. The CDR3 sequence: CAWSVSVTSYGYTF. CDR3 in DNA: TGTGCCTGGAGTGTGTCAGTTACCTCCTATGGCTACACCTTC.

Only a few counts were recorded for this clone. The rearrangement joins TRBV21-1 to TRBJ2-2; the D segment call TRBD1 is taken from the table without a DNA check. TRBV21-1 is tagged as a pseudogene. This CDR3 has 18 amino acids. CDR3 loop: CASSTYRRQVMNTGELFF. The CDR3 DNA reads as TGTGCCAGCAGCACGTACAGAAGACAGGTTATGAACACCGGGGAGCTGTTTTTT.

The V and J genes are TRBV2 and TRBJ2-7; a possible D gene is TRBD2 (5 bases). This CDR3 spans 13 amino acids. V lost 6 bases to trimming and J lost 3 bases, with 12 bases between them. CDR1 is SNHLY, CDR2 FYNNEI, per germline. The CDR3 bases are TGTGCCAGCAGAGATAGCGTATTCTACGAGCAGTACTTC. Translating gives CASRDSVFYEQYF.

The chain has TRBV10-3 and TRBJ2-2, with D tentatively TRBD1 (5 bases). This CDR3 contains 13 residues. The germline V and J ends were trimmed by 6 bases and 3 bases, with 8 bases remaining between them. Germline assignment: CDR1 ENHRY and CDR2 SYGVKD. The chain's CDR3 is CAIRGLDTGELFF. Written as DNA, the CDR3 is TGTGCCATCAGGGGGCTGGACACCGGGGAGCTGTTTTTT.

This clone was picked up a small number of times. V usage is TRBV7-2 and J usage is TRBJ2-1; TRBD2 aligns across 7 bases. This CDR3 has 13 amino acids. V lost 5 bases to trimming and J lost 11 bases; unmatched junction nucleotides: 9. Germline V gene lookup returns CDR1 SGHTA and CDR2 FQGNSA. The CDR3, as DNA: TGTGCCAGCAGCGGGGGGGGAAACAGACAGCAGTTCTTC. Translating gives CASSGGGNRQQFF.

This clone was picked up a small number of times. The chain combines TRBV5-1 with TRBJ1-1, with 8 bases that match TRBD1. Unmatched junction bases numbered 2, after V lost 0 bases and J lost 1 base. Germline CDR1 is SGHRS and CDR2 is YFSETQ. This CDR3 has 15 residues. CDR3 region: CASSLAGTGNTEAFF. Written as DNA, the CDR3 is TGCGCCAGCAGCTTGGCCGGGACAGGGAACACTGAAGCTTTCTTT.

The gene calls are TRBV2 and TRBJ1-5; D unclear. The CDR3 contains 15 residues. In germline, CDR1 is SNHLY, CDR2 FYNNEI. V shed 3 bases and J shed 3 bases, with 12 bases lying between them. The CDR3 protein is CASSDAGFANQPQHF. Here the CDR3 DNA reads TGTGCCAGCAGTGATGCGGGGTTCGCCAATCAGCCCCAGCATTTT.

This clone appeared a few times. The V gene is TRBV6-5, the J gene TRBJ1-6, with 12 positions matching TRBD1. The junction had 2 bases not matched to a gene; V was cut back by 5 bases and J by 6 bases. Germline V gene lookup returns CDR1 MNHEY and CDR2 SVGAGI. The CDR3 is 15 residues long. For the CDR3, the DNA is TGTGCCAGCAGTCGGGACAGGGGGCGTAATTCACCCCTCCACTTT. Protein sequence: CASSRDRGRNSPLHF.